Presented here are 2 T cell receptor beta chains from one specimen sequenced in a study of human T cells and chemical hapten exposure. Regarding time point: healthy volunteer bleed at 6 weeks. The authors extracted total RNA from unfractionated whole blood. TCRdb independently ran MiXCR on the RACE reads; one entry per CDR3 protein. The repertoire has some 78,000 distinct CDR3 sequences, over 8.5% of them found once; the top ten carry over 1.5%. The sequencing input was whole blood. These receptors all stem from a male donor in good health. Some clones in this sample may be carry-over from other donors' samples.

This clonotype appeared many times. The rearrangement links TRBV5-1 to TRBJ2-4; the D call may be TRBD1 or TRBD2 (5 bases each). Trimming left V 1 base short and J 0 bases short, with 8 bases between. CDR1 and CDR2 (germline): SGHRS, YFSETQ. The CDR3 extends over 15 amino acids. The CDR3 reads CASSLSGGAKNIQYF. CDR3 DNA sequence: TGCGCCAGCAGCTTGTCTGGGGGAGCCAAAAACATTCAGTACTTC. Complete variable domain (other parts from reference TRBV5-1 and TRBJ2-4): KAGVTQTPRYLIKTRGQQVTLSCSPISGHRSVSWYQQTPGQGLQFLFEYFSETQRNKGNFPGRFSGRQFSNSRSEMNVSTLELGDSALYLCASSLSGGAKNIQYFGAGTRLSVL.

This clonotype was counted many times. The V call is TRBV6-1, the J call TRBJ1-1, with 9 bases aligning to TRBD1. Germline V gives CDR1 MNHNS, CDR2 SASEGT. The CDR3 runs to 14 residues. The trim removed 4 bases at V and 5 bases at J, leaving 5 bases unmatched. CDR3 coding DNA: TGTGCCAGCAGTGGGACAGGGGCAAGGACTGAAGCTTTCTTT. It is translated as CASSGTGARTEAFF.